The present T cell receptor beta chain was sequenced within a study of T cell repertoires in cytomegalovirus infection. In the study overall: Matching HLA type and CMV infection were both indicated by public TCR beta signatures.

The germline CDR1 and CDR2 sequences are ENHRY and SYGVKD. The CDR3 contains 18 residues. The V end was cut by 2 bases, the J end by 4 bases, with 24 bases between. TCRdb passed the reads through MiXCR, listing each CDR3 protein once. Of roughly 100,000 distinct CDR3 sequences listed, 15% to 20% are singletons. This clonotype was observed many times. Its antigen is unidentified. Study-wide findings and caveats: Ex vivo, HLA-C-restricted CMV-specific TCR beta clonotypes prevailed over the rest of the response.

Sequencing was done on a sample of PBMCs. The genes are TRBV10-3 and TRBJ2-7, with TRBD2 as a possible D gene (6 bases). The TCR was taken from a human donor in good health (CMV status not recorded). Some clones in this sample may be carry-over from other donors' samples. The CDR3 reads CAISEDPAGPVPGYEQYF. The CDR3 coding sequence is TGTGCCATCAGTGAGGACCCCGCGGGGCCAGTCCCGGGGTACGAGCAGTACTTC.